The 7 T cell receptor beta chains reported below all come from one sample, sequenced in a study of response to subunit inactivated influenza vaccine. Via MiXCR, TCRdb re-called the RT-PCR reads, giving one row per CDR3 protein. Among around 480,000 distinct CDR3 sequences, approximately 9.9% were seen once, and the ten largest hold roughly 12%. The sample in question was PBMCs from blood, obtained more than 35 days after vaccination. These TCRs come from a man aged 45 to 65 who received an inactivated influenza vaccine.

This clonotype occurred a few times. V usage is TRBV11-2 and J usage is TRBJ2-3; 7 bases are shared with TRBD2. This CDR3 region has 16 residues. Trimming took 3 bases from V and 0 from J; bases not matched to a gene: 6. Germline V gives CDR1 SGHAT, CDR2 FQNNGV. CDR3 DNA: TGTGCCAGCAGCTTTGCGGGAGTGTTCAGCACAGATACGCAGTATTTT. Translated, it gives CASSFAGVFSTDTQYF.

This clonotype was found many times. The chain joins TRBV20-1 to TRBJ2-7, with D perhaps TRBD1 or TRBD2 (5 bases each). Germline V gives CDR1 DFQATT, CDR2 SNEGSKA (reference sequence). The CDR3 covers 14 residues. The V and J ends lost 6 bases and 4 bases respectively, with 19 bases between them. The DNA for the CDR3 is TGCAGTGCAAGGGACCTCCGAGGGGATTACGAGCAGTACTTC. This sequence encodes CSARDLRGDYEQYF.

This sequence joins TRBV3-1 and TRBJ1-6, with TRBD1 identical over 11 bases. V lost 0 bases to trimming and J lost 11 bases; unmatched junction nucleotides: 15. Germline V lookup: CDR1 LGHDT, CDR2 YNNKEL (reference sequence). The CDR3 runs 19 residues. The CDR3 region has the DNA TGTGCCAGCAGCCAAGACCCCCAATTCGGACAGGGGGCGAACCCACCCCTCCACTTT. Residues: CASSQDPQFGQGANPPLHF.

A remark on this clonotype: This may come from a read error, since a much larger clone is one base off. The V gene is TRBV10-3, the J gene TRBJ2-6; D gene ambiguous. This CDR3 contains 14 residues. The germline gives CDR1 ENHRY, CDR2 SYGVKD. V shed 3 bases and J shed 0 bases, with 3 bases lying between them. The CDR3 DNA follows: TGTGCCATCAGTGACAGCTCTGGGGCCAACGTCCTGACTTTC. Protein product: CAISDSSGANVLTF.

This clonotype was seen only a few times. V gene TRBV7-9 combines with J gene TRBJ2-2; D may be TRBD1 or TRBD2 (5 bases each). From germline, CDR1 is SEHNR and CDR2 FQNEAQ (reference sequence). V was pared by 5 bases and J by 0 bases, with 16 bases between. The CDR3 length is 17 residues. The CDR3 DNA is TGTGCCAGCAGCCCCTTTAGGGGAGTGGCGAACACCGGGGAGCTGTTTTTT. Protein product: CASSPFRGVANTGELFF.

This clonotype was seen a few times. The V call is TRBV3-1, the J call TRBJ1-1, with D hard to call. This CDR3 is 13 amino acids long. Germline CDR1 is LGHDT and CDR2 is YNNKEL (reference sequence). Trimming removed 2 bases from V and 6 bases from J, with 10 bases in between. The CDR3 loop reads CASSQLERPEAFF. The CDR3 nucleotides are TGTGCCAGCAGCCAATTGGAGAGGCCTGAAGCTTTCTTT.

Remarks on this clonotype: A read error may explain this, as a much larger clone is one base away. This chain uses TRBV7-2 with TRBJ2-7; no clear D gene. This CDR3 spans 13 amino acids. The V end lost 8 bases, the J end lost 2 bases, and 13 bases lay between the germline ends. CDR1 and CDR2 from the germline V gene are SGHTA and FQGNSA. The CDR3 sequence is CASGSDTPYEQYF. Here the CDR3 DNA reads TGTGCCAGCGGTAGTGACACCCCCTACGAGCAGTACTTC.